A selection of T cell receptor beta chains follows, all from one sample in a study of blood T cell repertoires in COVID-19. Measured with immunoSEQ multiplex PCR; TCRdb has only the in-frame clones, and not every one. Of about 100,000 clones listed, about nine tenths are singletons. Sequences were obtained from peripheral blood. The receptors were gathered from a middle-aged man with acute or convalescent COVID-19. The CDR3 runs from the conserved cysteine through the conserved F or W.

V: TRBV9; CDR3: CASSVFSGSSYEQYF
V: TRBV30; CDR3: CAWSHVANTEAFF
V: TRBV6-5; CDR3: CASIRRGDQPQHF
V: TRBV2; CDR3: CASNPGFGQGGPYGYTF
V: TRBV9; CDR3: CASSVALAGDFYNEQFF
V: TRBV6-5; CDR3: CASSYGQGGSGELFF
V: TRBV6-2/TRBV6-3; CDR3: CASSYGLAGAGETQYF
V: TRBV27; CDR3: CASSLRSGEQFF
V: TRBV10-2; CDR3: CASSDPGYSGNTIYF
V: TRBV7-2; CDR3: CASSLGQGRSYEQYF
V: TRBV10-1; CDR3: CASSPSGSGSVYEQYF
V: TRBV6-5; CDR3: CASRYTSAATQYF
V: TRBV19; CDR3: CASSIPDRGRTTNEKLFF
V: TRBV9; CDR3: CASNVAGGSYNEQFF
V: TRBV19; CDR3: CASSIWGQGGTSNQPQHF
V: TRBV18; CDR3: CASSPRETDTQYF
V: TRBV30; CDR3: CAWSPFQQGLETGELFF
V: TRBV6-6; CDR3: CASRPTGANQPQHF
V: TRBV6-5; CDR3: CASSRGQNSPLHF
V: TRBV28; CDR3: CASSPRHDSNQPQHF
V: TRBV27; CDR3: CASSLYTGLSNQPQHF
V: TRBV12-5; CDR3: CASGKDTGNTEAFF
V: TRBV6-1; CDR3: CASSEVVGRNTEAFF
V: TRBV7-9; CDR3: CASSLLVNEKLFF
V: TRBV6-1; CDR3: CASSASGRTDTQYF
V: TRBV12-3/TRBV12-4; CDR3: CASSLQGQSPLHF
V: TRBV3-1/TRBV3-2; CDR3: CASSQGREAGELFF
V: TRBV6-1; CDR3: CASSEESSGSGTDTQYF
V: TRBV5-1; CDR3: CASSPRGWGDSYEQYF
V: TRBV5-1; CDR3: CASSIQGQGAATGELFF
V: TRBV7-2; CDR3: CASSLVGTGTYEQYF
V: TRBV6-6; CDR3: CASSRYPPQGPRGYGYTF
V: TRBV5-8; CDR3: CASSLVLAGGTNEQFF
V: TRBV18; CDR3: CASSLRQVGEQYF
V: TRBV11-3; CDR3: CASSLAPKDRGAEAFF
V: TRBV4-3; CDR3: CASSQDTSGRGQETQYF
V: TRBV7-7; CDR3: CASSAGLAGGRNEQFF
V: TRBV12-5; CDR3: CASGLGQGQFF
V: TRBV29-1; CDR3: CSVRSPTDRRGYTF
V: TRBV7-7; CDR3: CASSPGTRPYNEQFF
V: TRBV30; CDR3: CAWSGYSPTSGNYNEQFF
V: TRBV21-1; CDR3: CASCLTGGNTIYF
V: TRBV19; CDR3: CASSTQGRAYEQYF
V: TRBV10-3; CDR3: CAISVGGTNGYTF
V: TRBV30; CDR3: CAWSPTSGSYNEQFF
V: TRBV24-1; CDR3: CATSDLTGRAYNEQFF
V: TRBV5-4; CDR3: CASSQDRYQETQYF
V: TRBV30; CDR3: CAWTPPAAWLARNEQFF
V: TRBV5-5; CDR3: CASSLGLSGNTIYF
V: TRBV27; CDR3: CASSWTGGTQYF
V: TRBV7-9; CDR3: CASSLYTGGPQETQYF
V: TRBV6-6; CDR3: CASSRPPSGVGSYNSPLHF
V: TRBV2; CDR3: CASGQSNSNQPQHF
V: TRBV12-3/TRBV12-4; CDR3: CASSFGTAYEQYF